This T cell receptor (beta chain) originates from a study of siplizumab effects on memory and regulatory T cells. Every sample had about 9.3 x 10^4 of its TCR templates assayed. Measured with immunoSEQ multiplex PCR; TCRdb has only the in-frame clones, and not every one. This sample carries about 60,000 clones, 83% of them seen once, and the ten largest clones take roughly 3.8%. Germline V CDR1 and CDR2: MGHDK, SYGVNS. This CDR3 region has 14 residues. Concerning this clone itself: What it binds is unknown. The junction differs from germline at one of its ends, possibly a read error.

Study-level points and caveats: Sequences below about 10^-5 frequency were poorly captured. As a result, only a minor fraction of alloreactive clones mapped to unstimulated subsets.

The sequence derives from a human donor in good health. The chain carries TRBV25-1 and TRBJ2-3; D is undetermined. The sample consisted of memory CD4+ T cells sorted from blood. CDR3 in DNA: TGTGCCATCTCCAAAGGCCAAAGCACAGATATGCAGTATTTT. Translation: CAISKGQSTDMQYF.